Only a few counts were recorded for the clone carrying this TCR beta chain. These data originate in a study of blood T cell repertoires in COVID-19. The CDR3 runs 14 residues. Germline CDR1 reads SGHRS; CDR2 reads YFSETQ. Trimming removed 1 base from V and 5 bases from J, with 12 bases in between. Repertoires were generated with immunoSEQ multiplex PCR, while TCRdb's copy carries only in-frame clones and drops some. This sample has under 400,000 clones, with 65% to 90% found just once. What was sequenced was PBMCs or T cells enriched from blood (not recorded which). The receptor was isolated from a woman aged 40-49 years with acute COVID-19. The chain joins TRBV5-1 to TRBJ1-2, with D possibly TRBD1 on 6 matching bases. The CDR3 coding sequence is TGCGCCAGCAGCTTGTCGCCAGGGGATTATGGCTACACCTTC. Encoded protein: CASSLSPGDYGYTF.